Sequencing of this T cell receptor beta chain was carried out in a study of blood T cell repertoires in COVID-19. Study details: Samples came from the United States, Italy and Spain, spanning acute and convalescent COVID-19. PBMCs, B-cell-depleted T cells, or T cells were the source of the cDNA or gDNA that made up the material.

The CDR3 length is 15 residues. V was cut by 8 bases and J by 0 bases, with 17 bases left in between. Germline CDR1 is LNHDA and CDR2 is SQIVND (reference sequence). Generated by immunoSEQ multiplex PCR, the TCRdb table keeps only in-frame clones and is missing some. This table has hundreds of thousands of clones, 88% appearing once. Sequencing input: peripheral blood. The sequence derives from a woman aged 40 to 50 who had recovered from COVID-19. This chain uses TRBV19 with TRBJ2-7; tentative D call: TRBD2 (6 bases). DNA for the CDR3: TGTGCCAGTTGCGCCAAGGGACTGGCCTCCTACGAGCAGTACGTC. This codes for CASCAKGLASYEQYV.